The 8 T cell receptor beta chains below were found in one sample sequenced in a study of T cells in Graves' hyperthyroidism and ophthalmopathy (dated by TCRdb to between 2018 and 2021). The method behind the library was multiplex PCR. The instrument was an Illumina HiSeq 2000. Amplification of TCR beta CDR3 regions was carried out from RNA transcripts. For the first round of RT-PCR on the TCR CDR3, the HTBI primer set was used together with the Qiagen OneStep RT-PCR kit. TCRdb ran its own pipeline on the public reads, namely fastp trimming at Q25 and MiXCR clone calling, and kept in-frame beta chains. Records with the same CDR3 protein are collapsed into one entry carrying the most frequent genes and DNA. In this sample the table shows under 450,000 distinct CDR3 sequences, 15% to 19% of which occur a single time. Roughly 14% of the sample is in the top ten clones. The specimen sequenced was blood. All receptors come from a woman aged 18-29 years with Graves' hyperthyroidism.

This clonotype was detected ten times or more. This sequence joins TRBV2 and TRBJ2-2; D gene ambiguous. Per the germline V gene, CDR1 is SNHLY and CDR2 is FYNNEI. V was clipped by 6 bases and J by 2 bases, with 10 bases between them. This CDR3 region has 14 residues. The chain's CDR3 is CASRSGLNTGELFF. CDR3 sequence (DNA): TGTGCCAGCAGGAGTGGCTTAAACACCGGGGAGCTGTTTTTT.

The V gene is TRBV29-1, the J gene TRBJ2-5, with D maybe TRBD1 (6 bases). V lost 6 bases, J lost 6 bases, and 17 bases lay in between. Germline CDR1 SQVTM, CDR2 ANQGSEA. CDR3 length: 13 amino acids. The CDR3 nucleotides are TGCAGCGTCACCGGACAGCCACAAAAGACCCAGTACTTC. As protein: CSVTGQPQKTQYF.

The chain joins TRBV28 to TRBJ1-6; 9 bases match TRBD1. The germline V gene has CDR1 MDHEN and CDR2 SYDVKM. V dropped 5 bases and J dropped 7; count of bases not matched to a gene: 6. The CDR3 runs 15 residues. CDR3 in amino acids: CASSTQQGANSPLHF. The CDR3 nucleotides are TGTGCCAGCAGTACCCAACAGGGGGCGAATTCACCCCTCCACTTT.

This chain connects TRBV15 to TRBJ1-1, with 8 bases matching TRBD1. The CDR3 runs to 15 residues. Trimming took 3 bases from V and 2 from J; bases not matched to a gene: 5. Per the germline V gene, CDR1 is LNHNV and CDR2 is YYDKDF (reference sequence). The CDR3 protein is CATSSWTGINTEAFF. The CDR3 bases are TGTGCCACCAGCAGCTGGACAGGGATAAACACTGAAGCTTTCTTT.

This clonotype has at least ten counts. The chain joins TRBV12-3 or TRBV12-4 to TRBJ2-7, with 8 bases that match TRBD1. Unmatched junction bases numbered 9, after V lost 3 bases and J lost 5 bases. This CDR3 contains 15 residues. The CDR3 region is CASSFDRGAIDEQYF. Here the CDR3 DNA reads TGTGCCAGCAGTTTCGACAGGGGAGCCATCGACGAGCAGTACTTC.

This clonotype has a handful of counts. V and J are TRBV7-9 and TRBJ2-3; TRBD1 matches 9 bases. The J segment lost 4 bases and the V segment lost 5 bases, leaving 13 bases of the junction unmatched. This CDR3 contains 17 residues. The germline V gene has CDR1 SEHNR and CDR2 FQNEAQ (reference sequence). CDR3 in amino acids: CASSPPRDRVAADTQYF. The CDR3 coding sequence is TGTGCCAGCAGCCCTCCCCGGGACAGGGTTGCCGCAGATACGCAGTATTTT.

This chain connects TRBV7-9 to TRBJ2-5; D is tentatively TRBD1 or TRBD2 (5 bases each). Trimming removed 5 bases from V and 1 base from J, with 20 bases in between. The germline V gene encodes CDR1 SEHNR and CDR2 FQNEAQ (reference sequence). This CDR3 has 17 residues. The CDR3 reads CASSAPGPGPLQETQYF. CDR3 nucleotide sequence: TGTGCCAGCAGCGCGCCAGGCCCGGGGCCCCTCCAAGAGACCCAGTACTTC.

This clonotype was observed at least ten times. This chain joins TRBV12-3 or TRBV12-4 and TRBJ1-1; a possible D gene is TRBD1 (5 bases). CDR3 length equals 13 residues. Trimming cost V 2 bases and J 11 bases, with 15 bases left between them. The chain's CDR3 is CASSLTTALAAFF. The DNA for the CDR3 is TGTGCCAGCAGTTTAACGACAGCTCTGGCGGCTTTCTTT.